Following are 23 T cell receptor beta chains from one sample sequenced in a study of Graves' ophthalmopathy and Graves' hyperthyroidism. Researchers took RNA transcripts and amplified TCR beta CDR3 regions from them. HTBI-primed first-round RT-PCR preceded second-round multiplex PCR. TCRdb recomputed calls from the multiplex PCR reads with MiXCR, one row per CDR3 protein. The sample holds roughly 380,000 distinct CDR3 sequences; just over 15% are singletons and the top ten take approximately 7%. Sequencing used peripheral blood. Source of these receptors: a young woman with stable Graves' hyperthyroidism.

Of note for this clonotype: Possible read error: a much larger clone is one base away. V usage is TRBV12-3 or TRBV12-4 and J usage is TRBJ2-7, with 8 bases matching TRBD2. The CDR3 sequence is 15 residues long. CDR3 sequence (DNA): TGTGCCAGCAGTTTATCGGCGGGGGGCGCCTACGAGCGGTACTTC. Residues: CASSLSAGGAYERYF.

This clonotype was observed many times. V and J are TRBV5-1 and TRBJ1-1, with D perhaps TRBD1 (5 bases). There are 14 residues in the CDR3. Germline V gives CDR1 SGHRS, CDR2 YFSETQ. The V and J ends lost 4 bases and 4 bases respectively, with 14 bases between them. CDR3 nucleotide sequence: TGCGCCAGCAGCCCAGGGAAATCGGGCACTGAAGCTTTCTTT. It translates to CASSPGKSGTEAFF.

This clonotype has ten or more counts. The genes are TRBV12-3 or TRBV12-4 and TRBJ1-2, with D maybe TRBD1 (5 bases). This CDR3 contains 14 residues. Between the trimmed V and J ends, which lost 2 bases and 3 bases, there was a span of 10 bases. CDR3 nucleotide sequence: TGTGCCAGCAGTTTAAGTGGGGCGTACTATGGCTACACCTTC. It encodes CASSLSGAYYGYTF.

The chain carries TRBV24-1 and TRBJ1-1; TRBD1 is a possible D gene (5 bases). The CDR3 contains 16 residues. V was trimmed by 6 bases and J by 4 bases, leaving 20 bases between them. Germline V lookup: CDR1 KGHDR, CDR2 SFDVKD. This CDR3 is CATSRRSRLDTTEAFF. CDR3 sequence (DNA): TGTGCCACCAGTCGAAGGAGCCGCTTGGACACCACTGAAGCTTTCTTT.

The V gene is TRBV4-1, the J gene TRBJ2-4, with TRBD2 as a possible D gene (5 bases). Trimming stripped 0 bases from V and 0 bases from J, with 24 bases between. CDR1 MGHRA and CDR2 YSYEKL come from the germline V gene. The CDR3 runs to 21 residues. Here the CDR3 reads CASSQDFGLATSSLAKNIQYF. The DNA of the CDR3 is TGCGCCAGCAGCCAAGATTTTGGGTTAGCGACTTCATCCTTAGCCAAAAACATTCAGTACTTC.

J is TRBJ2-5 and V is TRBV4-1; 8 bases agree with TRBD2. The length of the CDR3 is 13 residues. Germline lookup yields CDR1 MGHRA and CDR2 YSYEKL. With V trimmed by 3 bases and J by 7 bases, 4 bases remained unmatched. CDR3 sequence (DNA): TGCGCCAGCAGCCAGTGGGCGGGGGGGACCCAGTACTTC. Encoded protein: CASSQWAGGTQYF.

At least ten counts were recorded for this clonotype. The chain combines TRBV6-2 or TRBV6-3 with TRBJ1-5; unclear D gene. Trimming stripped 2 bases from V and 1 base from J, with 6 bases between. CDR3 length equals 14 residues. Germline CDR1 and CDR2: MNHEY and SVGEGT. CDR3 nucleotide sequence: TGTGCCAGCAGTTACGGAGAAAGCAATCAGCCCCAGCATTTT. As protein: CASSYGESNQPQHF.

This clonotype was counted at least ten times. V usage is TRBV27 and J usage is TRBJ1-2, with 7 bases matching TRBD1. Germline loops: CDR1 MNHEY, CDR2 SMNVEV (reference sequence). The CDR3 covers 14 residues. After removal of 3 bases from V and 2 bases from J, the junction contained 3 bases not matched to a gene. CDR3 coding DNA: TGTGCCAGCAGTTTCGCGACAGGGAACTATGGCTACACCTTC. Translated: CASSFATGNYGYTF.

This clonotype showed up many times. This sequence joins TRBV11-2 and TRBJ2-7; perhaps TRBD2 as D (7 bases). Germline lookup yields CDR1 SGHAT and CDR2 FQNNGV. Trimming left V 3 bases short and J 6 bases short, with 18 bases between. This CDR3 is built from 15 residues. As DNA, the CDR3 is TGTGCCAGCAGCTTTAGGAGGGGGGGTTTTTTCGAGCAGTACTTC. Its translation is CASSFRRGGFFEQYF.

This sequence joins TRBV5-5 and TRBJ1-2, with D possibly being TRBD1 (5 bases). The CDR3 is 14 amino acids. CDR1 and CDR2 (germline): SGHKS, YYEKEE (reference sequence). With 3 bases removed from V and 0 bases from J, the gap between germline ends came to 9 bases. CDR3 in amino acids: CASSSDTANYGYTF. The CDR3 DNA reads TGTGCCAGCAGCTCGGACACAGCTAACTATGGCTACACCTTC.

This clonotype was recorded many times. The chain couples TRBV7-3 to TRBJ2-2; 7 nucleotides match TRBD2. V trimming: 5 bases; J trimming: 1 base; junction bases outside the gene matches: 1. The CDR3 length is 14 residues. Looked up from germline, CDR1 is SGHTA and CDR2 is FQGTGA. Here the CDR3 DNA reads TGTGCCAGCAGCCGGACTAGGAACACCGGGGAGCTGTTTTTT. Amino acids: CASSRTRNTGELFF.

Many counts were recorded for this clonotype. The CDR3 DNA is TGTGCCAGCAGCGACAAAATCTATCAGCCCCAGCATTTT. Translated, it gives CASSDKIYQPQHF. V usage is TRBV27 and J usage is TRBJ1-5, with D unresolved. The CDR3 contains 13 residues. V was pared by 6 bases and J by 5 bases, with 11 bases between. Germline CDR1 reads MNHEY; CDR2 reads SMNVEV (reference sequence).

As to this clonotype: As the CDR3 is not closed by the conserved phenylalanine or tryptophan, this likely results from a read error. The DNA is left out, because the CDR3 cannot be placed on it with certainty; the CDR3 is given as TCRdb lists it. The chain combines TRBV7-2 with TRBJ2-7. CDR1 SGHTA and CDR2 FQGNSA come from the germline V gene. The CDR3 contains 15 residues when both ends are counted. CDR3 residues: CASSFSGGSSYEQCL.

This clonotype was seen many times. The chain carries TRBV7-3 and TRBJ1-1; D not certain. The CDR3 has 14 amino acids. Trimming removed 2 bases at V and 0 bases at J, with 7 bases between. Germline V gene lookup returns CDR1 SGHTA and CDR2 FQGTGA. The CDR3 region is CASSLDGLNTEAFF. Written as DNA, the CDR3 is TGTGCCAGCAGCTTAGACGGTCTGAACACTGAAGCTTTCTTT. Based on the CDR3 plus reference TRBV7-3 and TRBJ1-1, the full variable domain is GAGVSQTPSNKVTEKGKYVELRCDPISGHTALYWYRQSLGQGPEFLIYFQGTGAADDSGLPNDRFFAVRPEGSVSTLKIQRTERGDSAVYLCASSLDGLNTEAFFGQGTRLTVV.

This clonotype was counted at least ten times. The J gene is TRBJ2-2, the V gene TRBV6-4, with 11 bases aligning to TRBD2. Germline lookup yields CDR1 MRHNA and CDR2 SNTAGT. The V and J ends lost 7 bases and 0 bases, in that order; junction bases with no gene match: 13. This CDR3 has 19 residues. Here the CDR3 reads CASTPPGLAGGSNTGELFF. The CDR3 DNA reads TGTGCCAGCACCCCACCAGGGCTAGCGGGGGGATCGAACACCGGGGAGCTGTTTTTT.

This clonotype was counted ten times or more. The chain joins TRBV29-1 to TRBJ2-5, with 7 bases identical to TRBD1. CDR3 length: 14 residues. Germline assignment: CDR1 SQVTM and CDR2 ANQGSEA. Trimming removed 6 bases from V and 1 base from J; junction bases left unmatched: 8. The CDR3 here is CSVEGTAAQETQYF. In DNA form, the CDR3 reads TGCAGCGTCGAGGGGACAGCGGCCCAAGAGACCCAGTACTTC.

This clonotype was detected many times. This chain links TRBV20-1 with TRBJ1-1; weak D call: TRBD1 (6 bases). Trimming shortened V by 5 bases and J by 4 bases, and 8 bases separated the two germline ends. Germline CDR1 DFQATT, CDR2 SNEGSKA (reference sequence). The CDR3 is 11 residues long. CDR3 in DNA: TGCAGTGCTTTCAGGGGCACTGAAGCTTTCTTT. Its protein product is CSAFRGTEAFF.

This clonotype was seen repeatedly, ten times or more. The chain joins TRBV28 to TRBJ1-5; 7 bases fit TRBD1. CDR3 length equals 16 residues. J was trimmed by 7 bases and V by 5 bases; bases with no gene match: 14. Germline V gene data show CDR1 as MDHEN and CDR2 as SYDVKM. The CDR3 loop reads CASSAPQGLAGQPQHF. The CDR3 DNA is TGTGCCAGCAGTGCCCCACAGGGGTTGGCGGGACAGCCCCAGCATTTT.

The chain carries TRBV7-9 and TRBJ1-5; D unclear. The V gene's germline CDR1 is SEHNR and CDR2 FQNEAQ (reference sequence). This CDR3 comprises 13 residues. V was trimmed by 3 bases and J by 6 bases, leaving 9 bases between them. CDR3 nucleotides: TGTGCCAGCAGCTTGGGGAGGAGTCAGCCCCAGCATTTT. It specifies CASSLGRSQPQHF.

This clonotype was recorded many times. The genes are TRBV19 and TRBJ1-6; TRBD1 might be the D (6 bases). The CDR3 contains 16 residues. Germline assignment: CDR1 LNHDA and CDR2 SQIVND (reference sequence). The V and J ends lost 4 bases and 3 bases respectively, with 13 bases between them. This chain's CDR3 is CASSTFGQFYNSPLHF. The CDR3 DNA reads as TGTGCCAGTAGTACATTTGGACAGTTCTATAATTCACCCCTCCACTTT.

There are many counts of this clonotype. The CDR3 sequence is CASSTPGFQETQYF. DNA for the CDR3: TGTGCCAGTAGTACACCCGGATTTCAAGAGACCCAGTACTTC. The rearrangement links TRBV19 to TRBJ2-5; D is unresolved. The CDR3 contains 14 residues. Germline CDR1 LNHDA, CDR2 SQIVND (reference sequence). V lost 4 bases to trimming and J lost 2 bases, with 11 bases between them.

Note on this clonotype: A junction boundary mismatches the germline segment, possibly from a read error. This chain uses TRBV7-8 with TRBJ1-1; 10 bases agree with TRBD1. The CDR3 length is 14 residues. Per germline, CDR1 SGHVS and CDR2 FQNEAQ. This chain's CDR3 is CASSVRDRGTEACF. For the CDR3, the DNA is TGTGCCAGCAGCGTCCGGGACAGGGGTACTGAAGCTTGCTTT.

This clonotype has ten or more counts. The V and J genes are TRBV20-1 and TRBJ2-7, with a tentative D call TRBD2 (6 bases). The ends were cut back, 0 bases at V and 0 bases at J, with 9 bases in the middle. Per germline, CDR1 DFQATT and CDR2 SNEGSKA (reference sequence). The CDR3 contains 14 residues. CDR3 in DNA: TGCAGTGCTAGAGAAGGCGGGGACTCCTACGAGCAGTACTTC. Translated: CSAREGGDSYEQYF.